This T cell receptor beta chain was sequenced in a study of T-cell memory formation after mild COVID-19. Study results and caveats: The main location of contracting CD4+ clones was CM and EM, and that of contracting CD8+ clones was EMRA.

This CDR3 comprises 15 residues. Germline V gives CDR1 SGHAT, CDR2 FQNNGV. Trimming stripped 1 base from V and 2 bases from J, with 12 bases between. TCRdb passed the 5' RACE reads through MiXCR, listing each CDR3 protein once. Of 350,000 to 500,000 distinct CDR3 sequences listed, 20% are singletons. Turning to this clonotype: Its antigen is not known.

This clonotype was sampled from an adult woman who had mild COVID-19 (a few samples of this study predate the infection). Cell type and time point are not known. The source material was PBMCs or a T cell subset sorted from them (not recorded which). The chain carries TRBV11-2 and TRBJ2-7, with D possibly called TRBD1 or TRBD2 (6 bases each). CDR3 residues: CASSLVIGGTYEQYF. The CDR3 region has the DNA TGTGCCAGCAGCTTAGTAATCGGGGGCACCTACGAGCAGTACTTC.